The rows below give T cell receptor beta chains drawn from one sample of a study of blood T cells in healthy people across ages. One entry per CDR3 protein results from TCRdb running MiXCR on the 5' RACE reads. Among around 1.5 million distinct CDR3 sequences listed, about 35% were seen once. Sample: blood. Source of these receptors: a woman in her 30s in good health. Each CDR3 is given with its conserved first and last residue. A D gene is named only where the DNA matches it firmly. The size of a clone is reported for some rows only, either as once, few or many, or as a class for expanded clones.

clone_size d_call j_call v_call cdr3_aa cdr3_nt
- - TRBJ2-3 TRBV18 CASSPPKADTQYF TGTGCCAGCTCACCACCGAAGGCAGATACGCAGTATTTT
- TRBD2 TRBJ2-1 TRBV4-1 CASSQGLEILNEQFF TGCGCCAGCAGCCAGGGACTAGAAATTCTAAATGAGCAGTTCTTC
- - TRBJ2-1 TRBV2 CASRGGGYNYEQFF TGTGCCAGCAGGGGGGGAGGCTATAACTACGAGCAGTTCTTC
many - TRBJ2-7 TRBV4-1 CASSQGRGMLVDEQYF TGCGCCAGCAGCCAAGGCAGGGGTATGCTGGTGGACGAGCAGTACTTC
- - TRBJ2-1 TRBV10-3 CAISDRRGGGSSEQFF TGTGCCATCAGTGACCGCAGGGGTGGGGGGAGTTCTGAGCAGTTCTTC
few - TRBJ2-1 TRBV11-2 CASSLVRGSISYNEQFF TGTGCCAGCAGCTTAGTCCGAGGGAGTATATCCTACAATGAGCAGTTCTTC
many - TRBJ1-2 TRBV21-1 CASSIGQVLYGYTF TGTGCCAGCAGCATAGGGCAGGTCCTTTATGGCTACACCTTC
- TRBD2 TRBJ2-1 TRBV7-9 CASSPHRGEAREQFF TGTGCCAGCAGCCCCCACCGGGGGGAGGCGAGGGAGCAGTTCTTC
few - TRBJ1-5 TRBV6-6 CASSYFEYNQPQHF TGTGCCAGCAGTTATTTCGAGTACAATCAGCCCCAGCATTTT
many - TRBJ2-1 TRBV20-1 CSARKGLSYNEQFF TGCAGTGCTAGAAAGGGCCTCTCCTACAATGAGCAGTTCTTC
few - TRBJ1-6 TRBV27 CASSFGGGSPLHF TGTGCCAGCAGTTTCGGGGGTGGGTCACCCCTCCACTTT
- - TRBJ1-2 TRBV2 CASSVQGDDYGYTF TGTGCCAGCAGTGTTCAGGGAGACGACTATGGCTACACCTTC
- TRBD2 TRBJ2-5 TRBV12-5 CASGPGLAGEETQYF TGTGCTAGTGGTCCCGGACTAGCGGGGGAAGAGACCCAGTACTTC
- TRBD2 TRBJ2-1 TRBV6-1 CASTNRASGSYNEQFF TGTGCCAGCACTAATCGGGCTAGCGGCTCCTACAATGAGCAGTTCTTC
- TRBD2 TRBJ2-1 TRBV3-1 CASSQVGLVGDNEQFF TGTGCCAGCAGCCAAGTAGGACTAGTAGGTGACAATGAGCAGTTCTTC
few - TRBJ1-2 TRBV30 CAWTPGYGYTF TGTGCCTGGACACCTGGGTATGGCTACACCTTC
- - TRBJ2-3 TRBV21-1 CASSKRSGNTDTQYF TGTGCCAGCAGCAAAAGGAGCGGGAACACAGATACGCAGTATTTT
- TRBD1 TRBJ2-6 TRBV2 CASSDEGTGADVLTF TGTGCCAGCAGTGACGAGGGGACAGGGGCCGACGTCCTGACTTTC
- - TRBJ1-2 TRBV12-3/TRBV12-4 CASSSGLPPGYTF TGTGCCAGCAGTTCCGGGCTGCCCCCGGGCTACACCTTC
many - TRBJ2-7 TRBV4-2 CASSQDLQANSYEQYF TGTGCCAGCAGCCAAGATCTACAGGCGAACTCCTACGAGCAGTACTTC
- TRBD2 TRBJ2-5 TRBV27 CASNPRTSGLGEQYF TGTGCCAGCAATCCCCGTACTAGCGGGCTGGGGGAGCAGTACTTC
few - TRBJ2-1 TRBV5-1 CASSQSYTSTEQFF TGCGCCAGCAGCCAGAGTTACACGTCGACTGAGCAGTTCTTC
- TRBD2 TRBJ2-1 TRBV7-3 CASSSGGGRSEQFF TGTGCCAGCAGCTCGGGCGGGGGTCGGAGTGAGCAGTTCTTC
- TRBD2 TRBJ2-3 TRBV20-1 CSARASGITDTQYF TGCAGTGCTAGAGCGAGCGGGATCACAGATACGCAGTATTTT
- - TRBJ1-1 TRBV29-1 CSAQESPNTEAFF TGCAGCGCTCAGGAATCCCCGAACACTGAAGCTTTCTTT
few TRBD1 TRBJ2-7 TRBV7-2 CASSFIRDRGSEQYF TGTGCCAGCAGCTTTATTCGGGACAGGGGTTCCGAGCAGTACTTC
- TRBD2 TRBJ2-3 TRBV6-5 CASNYKVLAGGPSDTQYF TGTGCCAGCAATTATAAGGTTTTAGCGGGAGGGCCCTCAGATACGCAGTATTTT
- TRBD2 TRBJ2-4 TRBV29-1 CSVGLAGFGGIQYF TGCAGCGTTGGACTAGCAGGCTTTGGCGGCATTCAGTACTTC
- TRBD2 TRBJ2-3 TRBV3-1 CASSTGTSGGITDTQYF TGTGCCAGCAGTACCGGGACTAGCGGGGGGATCACAGATACGCAGTATTTT
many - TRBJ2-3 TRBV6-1 CASRRDGQGRADTQYF TGTGCCAGCAGGAGGGACGGTCAGGGTCGCGCAGATACGCAGTATTTT
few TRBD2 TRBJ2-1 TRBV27 CASSEGGYGKFF TGTGCCAGCAGTGAGGGAGGGTATGGGAAGTTCTTC
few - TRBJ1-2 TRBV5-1 CASSWGTVDYGYTF TGCGCCAGCAGCTGGGGGACTGTTGACTATGGCTACACCTTC
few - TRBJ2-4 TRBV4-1 CASSQVGGALAKNIQYF TGCGCCAGCAGCCAAGTAGGAGGGGCACTAGCCAAAAACATTCAGTACTTC
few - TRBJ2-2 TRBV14 CASSQGLPGIAGELFF TGTGCCAGCAGCCAAGGTCTTCCGGGGATCGCCGGGGAGCTGTTTTTT
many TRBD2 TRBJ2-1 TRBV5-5 CASSLSQVPTSGRVRNEQFF TGTGCCAGCAGCTTGTCGCAGGTCCCGACTAGCGGGAGGGTGAGAAATGAGCAGTTCTTC
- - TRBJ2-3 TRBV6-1 CAGRRYSWDTQYF TGTGCCGGCAGGCGGTATTCCTGGGATACGCAGTATTTT
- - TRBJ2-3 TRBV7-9 CASSLMGVTDTQYF TGTGCCAGCAGCTTGATGGGGGTGACAGATACGCAGTATTTT
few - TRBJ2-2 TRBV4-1 CASSQLEGFTGELFF TGCGCCAGCAGCCAATTGGAAGGTTTCACCGGGGAGCTGTTTTTT
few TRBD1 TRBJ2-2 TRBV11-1 CASSLYRGQGELFF TGTGCCAGCAGCTTGTACAGGGGTCAAGGGGAGCTGTTTTTT
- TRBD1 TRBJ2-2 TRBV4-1 CASSQKGGQVNTGELFF TGCGCCAGCAGCCAAAAAGGGGGACAGGTGAACACCGGGGAGCTGTTTTTT